The 30 T cell receptor beta chains below all came from one sample that was sequenced in a study of shared clonotypes between healthy human individuals. Measured with immunoSEQ multiplex PCR; TCRdb has only the in-frame clones, and not every one. The repertoire holds around 2.1 million clones, 90% to 97% seen once, with approximately 0.13% in the top ten. The sample was naive CD4+ T cells sorted from blood. This sample's subset: CD45RA+ positively selected. The receptor set was obtained from a young man in good health.

A few counts support this clone. The V call is TRBV28, the J call TRBJ1-5; TRBD1 might be the D (6 bases). The CDR3 loop spans 14 amino acids. V was shortened by 2 bases and J by 7 bases, with 12 bases between the two germline ends. Per the germline V gene, CDR1 is MDHEN and CDR2 is SYDVKM. The CDR3 region is CASSLTPGEQPQHF. In DNA form, the CDR3 reads TGTGCCAGCAGTTTAACCCCAGGGGAACAGCCCCAGCATTTT.

The chain uses TRBV12-5 and TRBJ2-2; D is unclear. CDR3 size: 12 residues. V shed 3 bases and J shed 6 bases, with 5 bases lying between them. Per germline, CDR1 LGHNT and CDR2 FRNRAP. The CDR3 nucleotides are TGTGCTAGTGGTTTAGACGCCGGGGAGCTGTTTTTT. Protein: CASGLDAGELFF.

Points on this clone: The same CDR3 also results from other DNA sequences found in this sample. This chain joins TRBV5-1 and TRBJ2-2, with no clear D. The V end was cut by 2 bases, the J end by 5 bases, with 10 bases between. The germline gives CDR1 SGHRS, CDR2 YFSETQ. The CDR3 spans 14 residues. In DNA form, the CDR3 reads TGCGCCAGCAGCTTCGGCGGAGATACCGGGGAGCTGTTTTTT. Translation: CASSFGGDTGELFF.

The J gene is TRBJ2-7, the V gene TRBV30; 12 bases match TRBD1. This CDR3 is built from 14 residues. Germline V gene lookup returns CDR1 GTSNPN and CDR2 SVGIG (reference sequence). The V gene end was trimmed by 3 bases and the J gene end by 2 bases; junction bases not matched to a gene: 2. The CDR3 is CAWSGDRGPYEQYF. In DNA form, the CDR3 reads TGTGCCTGGAGCGGGGACAGGGGGCCCTACGAGCAGTACTTC. The whole variable domain, remainder taken from reference TRBV30 and TRBJ2-7, is SQTIHQWPATLVQPVGSPLSLECTVEGTSNPNLYWYRQAAGRGLQLLFYSVGIGQISSEVPQNLSASRPQDRQFILSSKKLLLSDSGFYLCAWSGDRGPYEQYFGPGTRLTVT.

V and J are TRBV5-1 and TRBJ1-1, with 7 bases lining up with TRBD1. The V segment lost 5 bases and the J segment 1 base; nucleotides outside the gene matches: 8. This CDR3 region has 15 residues. Germline V CDR1 and CDR2: SGHRS, YFSETQ. The CDR3 DNA reads TGCGCCAGCAGTCCTTCGACAGGGAGGAACACTGAAGCTTTCTTT. Translating gives CASSPSTGRNTEAFF.

The gene calls are TRBV30 and TRBJ2-7; TRBD2 aligns across 11 bases. This CDR3 region has 16 residues. CDR1 GTSNPN and CDR2 SVGIG come from the germline V gene (reference sequence). The junction had 10 bases not matched to a gene; V was cut back by 3 bases and J by 3 bases. The DNA for the CDR3 is TGTGCCTGGAGCCCGTCACCGGGACTAGCGGACTACGAGCAGTACTTC. Protein: CAWSPSPGLADYEQYF.

Only one count was recorded for this clone. This rearrangement joins TRBV30 to TRBJ1-5; 8 bases line up with TRBD1. The CDR3 length is 13 residues. The V and J ends lost 4 bases and 6 bases, in that order; junction bases with no gene match: 5. Per germline, CDR1 GTSNPN and CDR2 SVGIG (reference sequence). The chain's CDR3 is CAWTGGIGQPQHF. CDR3 in DNA: TGTGCCTGGACAGGGGGCATAGGTCAGCCCCAGCATTTT. Using reference TRBV30 and TRBJ1-5 for the parts outside the CDR3, the full variable domain is SQTIHQWPATLVQPVGSPLSLECTVEGTSNPNLYWYRQAAGRGLQLLFYSVGIGQISSEVPQNLSASRPQDRQFILSSKKLLLSDSGFYLCAWTGGIGQPQHFGDGTRLSIL.

To note about this clone: The sample carries other DNA sequences with the same CDR3. The chain couples TRBV29-1 to TRBJ2-7; a weak D match, TRBD2 (6 bases). Germline assignment: CDR1 SQVTM and CDR2 ANQGSEA. Deletions cut 3 bases from V and 4 bases from J, with 7 bases between. The CDR3 contains 11 residues. Written as DNA, the CDR3 is TGCAGCGTTGAGGGGGGATACGAGCAGTACTTC. It is translated as CSVEGGYEQYF.

This clone was seen only once. Other DNA sequences in the same sample also yield this CDR3. The genes are TRBV7-9 and TRBJ1-1; D is uncertain. The V end was cut by 1 base, the J end by 1 base, with 7 bases between. Germline V lookup: CDR1 SEHNR, CDR2 FQNEAQ (reference sequence). The CDR3 runs to 14 residues. CDR3 in DNA: TGTGCCAGCAGCTTAGTACCGGAGAACACTGAAGCTTTCTTT. Protein product: CASSLVPENTEAFF.

The V and J genes are TRBV18 and TRBJ2-2; 9 bases line up with TRBD1. J gave up 0 bases and V 3 bases, and 2 bases lay outside the gene matches. CDR1 KGHSH and CDR2 LQKENI come from the germline V gene. The CDR3 has 16 residues. CDR3 sequence reads: CASSPYRGPNTGELFF. The DNA for the CDR3 is TGTGCCAGCTCACCCTACAGGGGGCCGAACACCGGGGAGCTGTTTTTT. The full variable domain, its missing parts supplied by reference TRBV18 and TRBJ2-2, is NAGVMQNPRHLVRRRGQEARLRCSPMKGHSHVYWYRQLPEEGLKFMVYLQKENIIDESGMPKERFSAEFPKEGPSILRIQQVVRGDSAAYFCASSPYRGPNTGELFFGEGSRLTVL.

This chain connects TRBV7-8 to TRBJ2-7; 9 bases are a match to TRBD1. The V gene end was trimmed by 6 bases and the J gene end by 6 bases; junction bases not matched to a gene: 9. The CDR3 consists of 14 residues. Per the germline V gene, CDR1 is SGHVS and CDR2 is FQNEAQ. CDR3 in DNA: TGTGCCAGCAGACCCCGCCGGACAGGGGTCGAGCAGTACTTC. The encoded protein is CASRPRRTGVEQYF.

In this sample, this clone turned up a few times. The same CDR3 arises from other DNA sequences in this sample as well. The chain links TRBV18 to TRBJ2-7; possibly TRBD1 for D (5 bases). The CDR3 is 13 amino acids. From germline, CDR1 is KGHSH and CDR2 LQKENI. The germline V and J ends were trimmed by 1 base and 1 base, with 5 bases remaining between them. CDR3 region: CASSPQGSYEQYF. The CDR3 DNA reads as TGTGCCAGCTCACCACAGGGGTCCTACGAGCAGTACTTC.

This clone occurred once. V is TRBV2 and J is TRBJ2-1; 11 bases line up with TRBD1. CDR1 and CDR2 from the germline V gene are SNHLY and FYNNEI. CDR3 length: 14 amino acids. V trimming: 4 bases; J trimming: 9 bases; junction bases outside the gene matches: 5. CDR3 nucleotide sequence: TGTGCCAGCAGTGGGACAGGGGGCCCTTCTGAGCAGTTCTTC. Amino acid sequence: CASSGTGGPSEQFF.

This chain connects TRBV5-4 to TRBJ2-1; D perhaps matches TRBD2 (6 bases). V lost 1 base to trimming and J lost 6 bases, with 14 bases between them. Germline V CDR1 and CDR2: SGHNT, YYREEE (reference sequence). This CDR3 region has 15 residues. CDR3 bases: TGTGCCAGCAGCTTGCCCAGCGGGTTTACCAATGAGCAGTTCTTC. Translation: CASSLPSGFTNEQFF.

The sample holds one count of this clone. V is TRBV5-6 and J is TRBJ1-2, with 11 bases lining up with TRBD1. This CDR3 is 17 amino acids long. CDR1 and CDR2 from the germline V gene are SGHDT and YYEEEE. V was pared by 0 bases and J by 4 bases, with 8 bases of the junction left unmatched. CDR3 sequence reads: CASSLAGTGGPLYGYTF. CDR3 nucleotides: TGTGCCAGCAGCTTGGCGGGGACAGGGGGACCCCTCTATGGCTACACCTTC.

V is TRBV7-9 and J is TRBJ2-2; 7 bases match TRBD1. This CDR3 spans 14 amino acids. CDR1 and CDR2 (germline): SEHNR, FQNEAQ (reference sequence). V trimming: 3 bases; J trimming: 6 bases; junction bases outside the gene matches: 4. The CDR3 bases are TGTGCCAGCAGCTTCGGTACAGGGGCCGGGGAGCTGTTTTTT. Translating it yields CASSFGTGAGELFF. The complete variable domain, with remaining parts taken from reference TRBV7-9 and TRBJ2-2, reads DTGVSQNPRHKITKRGQNVTFRCDPISEHNRLYWYRQTLGQGPEFLTYFQNEAQLEKSRLLSDRFSAERPKGSFSTLEIQRTEQGDSAMYLCASSFGTGAGELFFGEGSRLTVL.

This sequence joins TRBV30 and TRBJ1-2, with a weak D call TRBD1 (6 bases). CDR1 GTSNPN and CDR2 SVGIG come from the germline V gene (reference sequence). The CDR3 runs 17 residues. The V and J ends lost 1 base and 6 bases respectively, with 24 bases between them. The CDR3 protein is CAWSGHTFIGGRDGYTF. In nucleotides, the CDR3 is TGTGCCTGGAGTGGCCATACCTTCATCGGGGGCCGGGATGGCTACACCTTC.

V is TRBV30 and J is TRBJ2-7, with TRBD1 matching over 10 bases. The CDR3 length is 15 residues. Trimming at V came to 2 bases and at J to 7 bases, leaving 11 bases not matched to a gene. Germline CDR1 and CDR2: GTSNPN and SVGIG (reference sequence). For the CDR3, the DNA is TGTGCCTGGAGTAATCAAGGGACAGGGGCCTGGGAGCAGTACTTC. It is translated as CAWSNQGTGAWEQYF.

The chain recombines TRBV4-3 with TRBJ1-1, with no clear D. The V gene lost 0 bases and the J gene lost 6 bases, with 8 bases spanning the gap. This CDR3 has 13 amino acids. The germline V gene has CDR1 LGHNA and CDR2 YSLEER. CDR3 sequence (DNA): TGCGCCAGCAGCCAAGAAGGGTGGGCTGAAGCTTTCTTT. Translation gives CASSQEGWAEAFF.

Only one count was recorded for this clone. This sequence joins TRBV7-6 and TRBJ2-7; maybe TRBD2 (6 bases). Germline V gene lookup returns CDR1 SGHVS and CDR2 FNYEAQ. V lost 5 bases and J 1 base, leaving 18 bases between the germline ends. CDR3 length: 16 amino acids. The CDR3 reads CASSPFGREVSYEQYF. The CDR3 DNA sequence: TGTGCCAGCAGCCCTTTTGGCAGGGAGGTATCCTACGAGCAGTACTTC.

In its sample, this clone was seen once. The chain employs TRBV6-5 and TRBJ2-3; 7 bases agree with TRBD1. Germline V gives CDR1 MNHEY, CDR2 SVGAGI. The length of the CDR3 is 16 residues. The V gene end was trimmed by 0 bases and the J gene end by 1 base; junction bases not matched to a gene: 4. The CDR3 here is CASSYSKGQRTDTQYF. In nucleotides, the CDR3 is TGTGCCAGCAGTTACTCGAAGGGACAGCGCACAGATACGCAGTATTTT.

This chain uses TRBV6-4 with TRBJ2-5, with a tentative D call TRBD2 (8 bases). Looked up from germline, CDR1 is MRHNA and CDR2 is SNTAGT. The V end was cut by 7 bases, the J end by 6 bases, with 24 bases between. CDR3 length: 16 residues. The CDR3, as DNA: TGTGCCAGCACCGACAGGGTAGCGGGAAGTCGGCAGACCCAGTACTTC. It encodes CASTDRVAGSRQTQYF.

This rearrangement joins TRBV7-8 to TRBJ2-1; D is unclear. The V gene lost 5 bases and the J gene lost 8 bases, with 19 bases spanning the gap. The CDR3 has 15 residues. Germline assignment: CDR1 SGHVS and CDR2 FQNEAQ. As DNA, the CDR3 is TGTGCCAGCAGCCCAATGGGGATAGGCTTGGATGAGCAGTTCTTC. Residues: CASSPMGIGLDEQFF.

J is TRBJ2-3 and V is TRBV7-2; D uncertain. Germline V gene sequence: CDR1 SGHTA, CDR2 FQGNSA. The germline V and J ends were trimmed by 2 bases and 5 bases, with 5 bases remaining between them. The CDR3 covers 12 residues. The CDR3 DNA follows: TGTGCCAGCAGCTTAAAGAAAGATACGCAGTATTTT. Translated: CASSLKKDTQYF.

The sample holds one count of this clone. The chain joins TRBV7-2 to TRBJ2-7, with 11 bases matching TRBD1. Germline V lookup: CDR1 SGHTA, CDR2 FQGNSA. The V segment lost 5 bases and the J segment 4 bases; nucleotides outside the gene matches: 13. This CDR3 contains 17 residues. CDR3 bases: TGTGCCAGCAGCCCGCGGACAGGGGGCCTACCCCCTTACGAGCAGTACTTC. Residues: CASSPRTGGLPPYEQYF. Full variable domain (remainder filled in from reference TRBV7-2 and TRBJ2-7): GAGVSQSPSNKVTEKGKDVELRCDPISGHTALYWYRQSLGQGLEFLIYFQGNSAPDKSGLPSDRFSAERTGGSVSTLTIQRTQQEDSAVYLCASSPRTGGLPPYEQYFGPGTRLTVT.

The gene calls are TRBV5-1 and TRBJ2-5; 9 bases agree with TRBD2. J lost 7 bases, V lost 5 bases, and 9 bases had no gene match. The CDR3 contains 14 residues. Germline CDR1 is SGHRS and CDR2 is YFSETQ. The CDR3 DNA sequence: TGCGCCAGCAGGCAGACTAGCGGTAGTTCGACCCAGTACTTC. Its translation: CASRQTSGSSTQYF. Full variable domain (missing parts from reference TRBV5-1 and TRBJ2-5): KAGVTQTPRYLIKTRGQQVTLSCSPISGHRSVSWYQQTPGQGLQFLFEYFSETQRNKGNFPGRFSGRQFSNSRSEMNVSTLELGDSALYLCASRQTSGSSTQYFGPGTRLLVL.

In the case of this clone: Other DNA variants within this sample encode the same CDR3. J is TRBJ2-7 and V is TRBV2; TRBD1 is a possible D gene (5 bases). CDR1 SNHLY and CDR2 FYNNEI come from the germline V gene. V dropped 3 bases and J dropped 6 bases, with 9 bases sitting between them. The CDR3 is 12 residues long. CDR3 amino acids: CASSEQGGEQYF. The CDR3 bases are TGTGCCAGCAGTGAGCAGGGTGGCGAGCAGTACTTC. Complete variable domain (other parts from reference TRBV2 and TRBJ2-7): EPEVTQTPSHQVTQMGQEVILRCVPISNHLYFYWYRQILGQKVEFLVSFYNNEISEKSEIFDDQFSVERPDGSNFTLKIRSTKLEDSAMYFCASSEQGGEQYFGPGTRLTVT.

Remarks on this clone: The junction departs from the called germline gene at one end, perhaps through a read error. This chain connects TRBV7-2 to TRBJ2-7, with 7 bases that match TRBD2. The germline CDR1 and CDR2 sequences are SGHTA and FQGNSA. The CDR3 is made up of 13 amino acids. The CDR3: CASSLEGGGRPSF. CDR3 sequence (DNA): TGTGCCAGCAGCTTAGAGGGCGGGGGTCGCCCTTCGTTC.

Concerning this clone itself: The sample holds other DNA sequences that translate to the same CDR3. The chain combines TRBV5-1 with TRBJ2-7, with 8 positions matching TRBD1. The CDR3 has 12 amino acids. Germline V gene lookup returns CDR1 SGHRS and CDR2 YFSETQ. V was pared by 4 bases and J by 6 bases, with 3 bases of the junction left unmatched. The CDR3 reads CASSRDRGEQYF. The CDR3 DNA follows: TGCGCCAGCAGCCGAGACAGGGGCGAGCAGTACTTC. Complete variable domain (other parts from reference TRBV5-1 and TRBJ2-7): KAGVTQTPRYLIKTRGQQVTLSCSPISGHRSVSWYQQTPGQGLQFLFEYFSETQRNKGNFPGRFSGRQFSNSRSEMNVSTLELGDSALYLCASSRDRGEQYFGPGTRLTVT.

This chain connects TRBV6-6 to TRBJ2-3, with D maybe TRBD2 (6 bases). The ends were cut back, 4 bases at V and 6 bases at J, with 11 bases in the middle. The length of the CDR3 is 13 residues. The germline V gene has CDR1 MNHNY and CDR2 SVGAGI (reference sequence). CDR3 DNA: TGTGCCAGCAGTTGGGAGGCTCGGGATACGCAGTATTTT. Translated: CASSWEARDTQYF.